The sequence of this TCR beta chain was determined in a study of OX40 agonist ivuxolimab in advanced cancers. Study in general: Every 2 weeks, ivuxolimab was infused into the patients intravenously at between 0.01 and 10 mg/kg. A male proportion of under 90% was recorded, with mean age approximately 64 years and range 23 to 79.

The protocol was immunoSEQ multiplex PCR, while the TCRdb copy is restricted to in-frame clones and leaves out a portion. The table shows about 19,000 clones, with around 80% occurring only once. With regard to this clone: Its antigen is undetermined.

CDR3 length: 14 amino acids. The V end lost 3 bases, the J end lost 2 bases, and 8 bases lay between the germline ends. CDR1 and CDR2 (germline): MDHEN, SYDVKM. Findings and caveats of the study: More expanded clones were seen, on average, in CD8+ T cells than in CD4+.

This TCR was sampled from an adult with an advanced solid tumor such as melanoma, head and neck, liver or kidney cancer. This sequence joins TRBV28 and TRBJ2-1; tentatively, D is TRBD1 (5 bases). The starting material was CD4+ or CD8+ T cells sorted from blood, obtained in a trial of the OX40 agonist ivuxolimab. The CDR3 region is CASSFRGPYNEQFF. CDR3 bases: TGTGCCAGCAGTTTTAGGGGTCCCTACAATGAGCAGTTCTTC.